This T cell receptor beta chain appears in the sequencing data of a study of blood T cell repertoires in COVID-19 (dated by TCRdb to the early 2020s). Some background on the complete study: Samples covering the acute and convalescent phases of COVID-19 were provided by collaborators in the United States, Italy and Spain. The samples were drawn from the first 160 participants of the ongoing ImmuneRACE study and from 1,254 subjects provided by 6 global collaborators. The material from the prospective study consisted of cDNA or gDNA derived from T cells, B-cell-depleted T cells, or PBMCs. The repertoires were made available in a free public database intended to serve as a resource for research on the immune response to SARS-CoV-2. Where HLA class I and class II types were available, the types were taken from metadata supplied by the sample provider, not from assay-based typing. Subjects who had been exposed to COVID-19, were actively infected with it, or had recovered from it provided the deeply sampled blood TCRbeta repertoires that made up the dataset. A de-identified subject ID, COVID-19 status, age in years and sex were almost always included in the sample metadata.

Whole blood was collected in K2EDTA tubes by collaborating institutions according to the institutions' own protocols. For TCRbeta analysis, collaborators shipped samples as frozen whole blood, isolated PBMCs, or DNA extracted from either of those sample types. Overall study results and their limits: The amount of clinical and demographic metadata varied by source and participant and was provided uncurated.

TCRbeta CDR3 regions were amplified from genomic DNA by means of the immunoSEQ Assay, a bias-controlled multiplex PCR. Per the original workflow: Nucleated cell counts per sample were estimated from amplification of reference gene primers within the assay. To quantify the absolute abundance of each unique TCRbeta CDR3 rearrangement, sequence reads were collapsed and filtered. For each sample, productive Simpson clonality was calculated as the square root of Simpson's diversity index over productive rearrangements. This immuneACCESS table, as held by TCRdb, lists in-frame sequences with V and J called but not all clones. Of the missing ones, under half trace to an unresolved V gene in checked studies; the others have no known cause. The V and J calls and clone size come from that table; D and trimming were worked out from the DNA. The sample includes 120,000 to 150,000 clones, with roughly 80% observed a single time. Over 8.5% of the sample is taken by the ten largest.

As regards this clone: The antigen this receptor binds is unknown. No much larger clonotype is one base removed from it; base qualities were not supplied.

The germline V gene sets CDR1 to MNHNS and CDR2 to SASEGT. Germline trimming amounts to 4 bases on V and 5 bases on J, with 9 as the count of junction bases outside the gene matches. CDR3 length: 16 amino acids, cysteine to phenylalanine. Just CDR3 DNA is preserved here, 48 bases in frame from base 1. The sequenced sample consisted of peripheral blood. This sequence uses TRBV6-1 and TRBJ1-5; TRBD1 agrees with 9 junctional bases. This TCR was recovered from a middle-aged man with active or convalescent COVID-19. The CDR3 protein sequence reads: CASSGVRGQGYQPQHF. The bases read TGTGCCAGCAGTGGGGTTAGGGGACAGGGTTATCAGCCCCAGCATTTT.